This T cell receptor (beta chain) was obtained from a study of T-cell reconstitution after alpha-beta-depleted transplantation in children (dated by TCRdb to the mid-2010s). Looking at the study overall: Using TCR repertoire profiling, the study followed T-cell immune reconstitution in a quantitative way in children after TCRalphabeta/CD19-depleted allogeneic hematopoietic cell transplantation.

About this clonotype itself: No antigen is known for it. There are no base qualities to consult, and no much larger clone falls within one base.

The treatment or condition label, as the study defines it: allogeneic hematopoietic cell transplantation with graft depleted of TCRalphabeta T cells and CD19 B cells. The transplant recipients were children given TCRalphabeta/CD19-depleted allogeneic hematopoietic cell grafts. Receptor libraries were prepared by PCR. Instrument on record: Illumina HiSeq 2500. Molecular barcoding was employed in the preparation of TCR libraries, with unique molecular identifiers being used to normalize TCRbeta repertoire quantification. Using fastp trimming at Q25 and MiXCR clonotype assembly, TCRdb reanalyzed the public sequencing data and kept in-frame beta chains. Here each entry gathers all rows of one CDR3 protein and keeps the most common genes and DNA. Present in this sample are 500,000 to 650,000 distinct CDR3 sequences, about an eighth of which were seen just once. The top ten constitute approximately 15% of the sample.

Findings and caveats that apply to the study as a whole: About two months after transplant, the apparently early recovery of alphabetaT-cell counts reportedly depended on just several hundred clones that had expanded rapidly and came from non-depleted graft cells. The frequencies of hyperexpanded clones fell over the following months, and after one year, T-cell counts and TCRbeta diversity were mostly attributed to newly produced T cells. The high TCRbeta diversity at day 60 in some patients was ascribed to recipient T cells and intrathymic progenitors that had survived conditioning.

The sample in question was PBMCs, mostly from graft donor cells, obtained 180 days after TCRalphabeta/CD19-depleted stem cell transplant. The receptor was isolated from a female patient aged 2-10 years who had a stem cell transplant for aplastic anemia, so the T cells may come from the graft donor.

The base sequence is TGCAGCGTTGAGACAGGGTTATCCGGAAACACCATATATTTT. This is translated as CSVETGLSGNTIYF. The V and J segments used are TRBV29-1 and TRBJ1-3, with 7 central nucleotides matching TRBD1. V and J are trimmed by 3 bases and 4 bases, and the gene matches miss 6 bases of the junction. Including cysteine and phenylalanine, the CDR3 has 14 amino acids. The CDR3 DNA has 42 bases and is translated from base 1. CDR1 and CDR2 are read off the germline V gene as SQVTM and ANQGSEA.